These 29 T cell receptor beta chains originate from one sample sequenced in a study of response to subunit inactivated influenza vaccine. TCRdb reprocessed the RT-PCR reads via MiXCR and lists one record per CDR3 protein. The top ten clones hold around 13% of a sample with approximately 490,000 distinct CDR3 sequences, approximately 7.8% of them seen once. Sequencing used PBMCs from blood, obtained about 23 months after vaccination. These receptors were obtained from a man between 50 and 69 years old who received an inactivated influenza vaccine.

V gene TRBV18 combines with J gene TRBJ2-3; D is perhaps TRBD2 (6 bases). V was cut by 3 bases and J by 6 bases, with 19 bases left in between. CDR1 is KGHSH, CDR2 LQKENI, per germline. There are 16 residues in the CDR3. CDR3 DNA sequence: TGTGCCAGCTCACCCTTGCAAGGGACTTGCGCGGATACGCAGTATTTT. It yields the protein CASSPLQGTCADTQYF.

This chain joins TRBV4-1 and TRBJ1-4, with no clear D. The CDR3 is 16 residues long. Trimming stripped 1 base from V and 0 bases from J, with 9 bases between. Germline lookup yields CDR1 MGHRA and CDR2 YSYEKL. The CDR3 is CASSQGWTSTNEKLFF. Here the CDR3 DNA reads TGCGCCAGCAGCCAAGGATGGACCTCAACTAATGAAAAACTGTTTTTT.

This clonotype was observed at least ten times. The chain links TRBV6-1 to TRBJ2-1; the match to TRBD2 covers 7 bases. This CDR3 comprises 15 residues. V was clipped by 5 bases and J by 7 bases; unmatched bases: 11. The germline V gene encodes CDR1 MNHNS and CDR2 SASEGT. CDR3 in DNA: TGTGCCAGCAGTCCAGGACTAGAGGGCCTTAATGAGCAGTTCTTC. Translated: CASSPGLEGLNEQFF.

This clonotype was counted only a few times. The rearrangement joins TRBV3-1 to TRBJ1-1; D gene uncertain. Germline CDR1 is LGHDT and CDR2 is YNNKEL (reference sequence). The length of the CDR3 is 17 residues. Trimming pared 0 bases from V and 0 bases from J, leaving 14 bases between. The CDR3: CASSQELPGLLNTEAFF. CDR3 DNA sequence: TGTGCCAGCAGCCAAGAACTTCCCGGACTCCTGAACACTGAAGCTTTCTTT.

This clonotype was counted ten times or more. This chain joins TRBV5-1 and TRBJ1-6, with D tentatively TRBD1 (6 bases). V was shortened by 2 bases and J by 7 bases, with 13 bases between the two germline ends. In germline, CDR1 is SGHRS, CDR2 YFSETQ. This CDR3 is 15 amino acids long. Here the CDR3 DNA reads TGCGCCAGCAGCTTCACCCCAGACAGGAATTCACCCCTCCACTTT. Amino acid sequence: CASSFTPDRNSPLHF.

This clonotype was recorded at least ten times. The chain joins TRBV20-1 to TRBJ2-5; D not resolved. The V gene's germline CDR1 is DFQATT and CDR2 SNEGSKA (reference sequence). The CDR3 is 12 residues long. Trimming removed 6 bases at V and 2 bases at J, with 10 bases between. CDR3 sequence: CSATTLQETQYF. The CDR3 DNA is TGCAGTGCCACGACATTGCAAGAGACCCAGTACTTC.

In its sample, this clonotype was seen many times. The chain joins TRBV29-1 to TRBJ2-7, with a tentative D call TRBD2 (6 bases). V lost 6 bases to trimming and J lost 0 bases, with 9 bases between them. Germline V gene data show CDR1 as SQVTM and CDR2 as ANQGSEA. The CDR3 is 12 residues long. The CDR3 loop reads CSVTRSSYEQYF. The CDR3 nucleotides read TGCAGCGTGACTAGGAGCTCCTACGAGCAGTACTTC.

This clonotype was seen a few times. The genes are TRBV5-5 and TRBJ1-2; 10 positions match TRBD1. The V segment lost 1 base and the J segment 1 base; nucleotides outside the gene matches: 7. CDR1 and CDR2 from the germline V gene are SGHKS and YYEKEE (reference sequence). This CDR3 region has 17 residues. The CDR3 region is CASSLFQGTGVNYGYTF. CDR3 DNA: TGTGCCAGCAGCTTGTTTCAAGGGACAGGGGTTAACTATGGCTACACCTTC. The full variable domain, in which reference TRBV5-5 and TRBJ1-2 provide the parts outside the CDR3, is DAGVTQSPTHLIKTRGQQVTLRCSPISGHKSVSWYQQVLGQGPQFIFQYYEKEERGRGNFPDRFSARQFPNYSSELNVNALLLGDSALYLCASSLFQGTGVNYGYTFGSGTRLTVV.

A few counts support this clonotype. This sequence joins TRBV20-1 and TRBJ1-2; D remains ambiguous. Trimming stripped 4 bases from V and 0 bases from J, with 9 bases between. The germline V gene encodes CDR1 DFQATT and CDR2 SNEGSKA (reference sequence). CDR3 size: 13 residues. CDR3: CSAMAGPNYGYTF. CDR3 coding DNA: TGCAGTGCTATGGCGGGCCCTAACTATGGCTACACCTTC.

This clonotype was observed a handful of times. The rearrangement joins TRBV5-4 to TRBJ1-2; TRBD1 might be the D (5 bases). V was clipped by 4 bases and J by 6 bases, with 13 bases between them. CDR1 is SGHNT, CDR2 YYREEE, per germline (reference sequence). The CDR3 covers 13 residues. Written as DNA, the CDR3 is TGTGCCAGCAGCCGAGGGGTGGAGAATGGCTACACCTTC. This encodes CASSRGVENGYTF.

Note on this clonotype: A single base separates this from a much larger clone, so it may be a read error. The chain joins TRBV20-1 to TRBJ2-7; D possibly corresponds to TRBD1 (7 bases). Trimming left V 5 bases short and J 4 bases short, with 18 bases between. The CDR3 totals 14 residues. CDR1 DFQATT and CDR2 SNEGSKA come from the germline V gene (reference sequence). CDR3 sequence: CSAGGSGGLYEQYF. The CDR3 nucleotides are TGCAGTGCTGGAGGGTCAGGGGGTCTATACGAGCAGTACTTC.

This clonotype was seen at least ten times. The chain employs TRBV30 and TRBJ1-1; a weak D match, TRBD1 (5 bases). Germline V gene lookup returns CDR1 GTSNPN and CDR2 SVGIG (reference sequence). V gave up 2 bases and J gave up 3 bases, with 10 bases separating them. The CDR3 spans 13 residues. The CDR3 nucleotides are TGTGCCTGGAGTCCCCAGGGTGACACTGAAGCTTTCTTT. The encoded protein is CAWSPQGDTEAFF.

A word on this clonotype: This may be a read error, as it is one base from a much larger clone. The rearrangement uses TRBV4-1 and TRBJ2-3; D possibly uses TRBD1 or TRBD2 (6 bases each). The CDR3 is 15 amino acids. Germline V CDR1 and CDR2: MGHRA, YSYEKL. With 0 bases removed from V and 13 bases from J, the gap between germline ends came to 20 bases. For the CDR3, the DNA is TGCGCCAGCAGCCAAGATCGCCGGTCCGGGGGCAAGAAGTATTTT. This translates into CASSQDRRSGGKKYF.

The rearrangement joins TRBV6-5 to TRBJ1-2; the D gene is possibly TRBD1 (6 bases). The CDR3 is made up of 16 amino acids. Trimming removed 5 bases at V and 0 bases at J, with 16 bases between. Germline-derived CDR1 and CDR2 are MNHEY and SVGAGI. The CDR3 region is CASSHRTDSPNYGYTF. In nucleotides, the CDR3 is TGTGCCAGCAGTCACAGAACGGACAGCCCTAACTATGGCTACACCTTC.

This clonotype was detected a few times. The rearrangement links TRBV9 to TRBJ2-5, with 11 bases that match TRBD2. The CDR3 length is 17 residues. Germline CDR1 reads SGDLS; CDR2 reads YYNGEE. After removal of 0 bases from V and 2 bases from J, the junction contained 6 bases not matched to a gene. The CDR3: CASSVGGTSGEQETQYF. DNA for the CDR3: TGTGCCAGCAGCGTAGGCGGGACTAGCGGAGAACAAGAGACCCAGTACTTC.

V usage is TRBV6-2 or TRBV6-3 and J usage is TRBJ1-5, with D hard to call. This CDR3 spans 13 amino acids. The V gene's germline CDR1 is MNHEY and CDR2 SVGEGT. Trimming took 5 bases from V and 6 from J, leaving 11 bases between them. CDR3 amino acids: CASSTPPTQPQHF. The CDR3 DNA sequence: TGTGCCAGCAGTACCCCCCCCACTCAGCCCCAGCATTTT.

CDR3: CASSFSGTGAYEQYF. The CDR3 DNA reads TGTGCCAGCAGCTTTTCAGGGACAGGAGCCTACGAGCAGTACTTC. This chain uses TRBV5-4 with TRBJ2-7; 8 bases map to TRBD1. The CDR3 length is 15 residues. Looked up from germline, CDR1 is SGHNT and CDR2 is YYREEE (reference sequence). The V gene end was trimmed by 2 bases and the J gene end by 2 bases; junction bases not matched to a gene: 6.

The rearrangement uses TRBV4-3 and TRBJ2-3; D is possibly TRBD2 (5 bases). Trimming stripped 4 bases from V and 0 bases from J, with 14 bases between. This CDR3 has 16 residues. Per the germline V gene, CDR1 is LGHNA and CDR2 is YSLEER. The chain's CDR3 is CASSRSGLSSTDTQYF. As DNA, the CDR3 is TGCGCCAGCAGCCGCTCGGGGTTATCTAGCACAGATACGCAGTATTTT.

This clonotype was found a few times. The V gene is TRBV6-5, the J gene TRBJ2-7; 8 bases align to TRBD2. V was clipped by 2 bases and J by 5 bases; unmatched bases: 5. This CDR3 has 14 amino acids. The germline V gene has CDR1 MNHEY and CDR2 SVGAGI. The CDR3 DNA reads TGTGCCAGCAGTTACGAGCGGGGGCGCGACGAGCAGTACTTC. Translation: CASSYERGRDEQYF.

In its sample, this clonotype was seen a few times. The J gene is TRBJ2-7, the V gene TRBV7-9; 7 positions agree with TRBD2. The J segment lost 5 bases and the V segment lost 4 bases, leaving 17 bases of the junction unmatched. The CDR3 runs 17 residues. Germline CDR1 is SEHNR and CDR2 is FQNEAQ (reference sequence). CDR3 DNA: TGTGCCAGCAGCTCCCCAGTGGCGGGAGTCGCAGACAACGAGCAGTACTTC. Translating gives CASSSPVAGVADNEQYF.

This clonotype was observed a few times. The CDR3 region has the DNA TGCAGTGCTAGGGCGGCCGGGACACTGAACACTGAAGCTTTCTTT. It translates to CSARAAGTLNTEAFF. V and J are TRBV20-1 and TRBJ1-1, with a tentative D call TRBD1 (6 bases). Germline V lookup: CDR1 DFQATT, CDR2 SNEGSKA (reference sequence). The V end lost 3 bases, the J end lost 0 bases, and 14 bases lay between the germline ends. This CDR3 is built from 15 residues.

This clonotype was seen many times. The chain employs TRBV27 and TRBJ1-3; D may be TRBD1 (5 bases). This CDR3 is built from 15 residues. Germline-derived CDR1 and CDR2 are MNHEY and SMNVEV (reference sequence). V was shortened by 6 bases and J by 5 bases, with 17 bases between the two germline ends. CDR3 sequence reads: CASSAGRGGRNTIYF. For the CDR3, the DNA is TGTGCCAGCAGCGCCGGAAGGGGCGGAAGAAACACCATATATTTT.

The rearrangement joins TRBV3-1 to TRBJ2-1, with unresolved D. This CDR3 spans 12 amino acids. V lost 4 bases and J 7 bases, leaving 8 bases between the germline ends. Germline CDR1 reads LGHDT; CDR2 reads YNNKEL (reference sequence). The CDR3 DNA reads TGTGCCAGCAGCCCATGGTCAAATGAGCAGTTCTTC. Translating gives CASSPWSNEQFF.

This clonotype was picked up many times. The J gene is TRBJ2-2, the V gene TRBV11-2; TRBD1 is a possible D gene (5 bases). The CDR3 loop spans 12 amino acids. Germline-derived CDR1 and CDR2 are SGHAT and FQNNGV. V lost 5 bases, J lost 7 bases, and 8 bases lay in between. The CDR3 loop is CASSPQGGELFF. CDR3 nucleotides: TGTGCCAGCAGCCCCCAGGGCGGGGAGCTGTTTTTT.

This clonotype was picked up a small number of times. DNA of the CDR3: TGTGCCAGCAGCCAAGAGGATAGCGGCTACAATGAGCAGTTCTTC. Protein: CASSQEDSGYNEQFF. J is TRBJ2-1 and V is TRBV4-2, with D possibly matching TRBD2 (6 bases). The CDR3 is made up of 15 amino acids. Trimming took off 0 bases at V and 3 bases at J, with 9 bases between the two ends. The germline V gene has CDR1 LGHNA and CDR2 YNFKEQ.

In its sample, this clonotype was seen many times. The chain combines TRBV10-3 with TRBJ2-5; 9 nucleotides agree with TRBD1. CDR1 is ENHRY, CDR2 SYGVKD, per germline. V lost 8 bases to trimming and J lost 5 bases; unmatched junction nucleotides: 15. This CDR3 is 16 amino acids long. Here the CDR3 reads CAISQPGQGVRETQYF. In nucleotides, the CDR3 is TGTGCCATCTCACAACCGGGACAGGGTGTGAGGGAGACCCAGTACTTC.

The chain is built from TRBV7-9 and TRBJ2-3, with D possibly called TRBD1 or TRBD2 (6 bases each). Trimming took off 3 bases at V and 7 bases at J, with 17 bases between the two ends. CDR1 and CDR2 from the germline V gene are SEHNR and FQNEAQ (reference sequence). CDR3 length: 15 amino acids. The CDR3 DNA follows: TGTGCCAGCAGCTTCCCTCTTGTAGGGGGGAATACGCAGTATTTT. Residues: CASSFPLVGGNTQYF.

This clonotype has at least ten counts. This chain joins TRBV12-3 or TRBV12-4 and TRBJ1-2, with D tentatively TRBD1 (5 bases). V lost 5 bases, J lost 4 bases, and 14 bases lay in between. The CDR3 covers 14 residues. CDR3 protein: CASSPGVGAYGYTF. CDR3 nucleotides: TGTGCCAGCAGTCCCGGGGTTGGGGCCTATGGCTACACCTTC.

This clonotype was seen repeatedly, ten times or more. The V gene is TRBV3-1, the J gene TRBJ2-5; D gene unclear. The CDR3 has 12 residues. CDR1 and CDR2 from the germline V gene are LGHDT and YNNKEL (reference sequence). V lost 0 bases and J lost 6, with 5 bases in between. The chain's CDR3 is CASSQDRKTQYF. The CDR3 nucleotides are TGTGCCAGCAGCCAAGATAGGAAGACCCAGTACTTC.